This paragraph reports one T cell receptor beta chain. The junction does not match germline at one end; this may be a read error. Clones were read by immunoSEQ multiplex PCR, and TCRdb kept only the in-frame ones, dropping some. The table lists about 67,000 clones, approximately 80% of them singletons. CDR1 LNHDA and CDR2 SQIVND come from the germline V gene (reference sequence). The CDR3 consists of 14 residues. This sample is drawn from a study of OX40 agonist ivuxolimab in advanced cancers. Looking at the study overall: In this trial design, patients received ivuxolimab intravenously at 0.01 to 10 mg/kg every 2 weeks. Allowance was made for prior anti-PD-1, anti-PD-L1 or anti-CTLA-4 therapy, and about 40% had some.

V gene TRBV19 combines with J gene TRBJ2-3, with 10 positions matching TRBD2. This clonotype was sampled from an adult with an advanced solid tumor such as melanoma, head and neck, liver or kidney cancer. The input for sequencing was CD4+ or CD8+ T cells sorted from blood, taken in a trial of the OX40 agonist ivuxolimab. CDR3 loop: CASSMGASGGSTDF. In DNA form, the CDR3 reads TGTGCCAGTAGTATGGGGGCTAGCGGGGGTTCAACGGATTTT. The variable domain in full, with the rest retrieved from reference TRBV19 and TRBJ2-3, is DGGITQSPKYLFRKEGQNVTLSCEQNLNHDAMYWYRQDPGQGLRLIYYSQIVNDFQKGDIAEGYSVSREKKESFPLTVTSAQKNPTAFYLCASSMGASGGSTDFGPGTRLTVL.